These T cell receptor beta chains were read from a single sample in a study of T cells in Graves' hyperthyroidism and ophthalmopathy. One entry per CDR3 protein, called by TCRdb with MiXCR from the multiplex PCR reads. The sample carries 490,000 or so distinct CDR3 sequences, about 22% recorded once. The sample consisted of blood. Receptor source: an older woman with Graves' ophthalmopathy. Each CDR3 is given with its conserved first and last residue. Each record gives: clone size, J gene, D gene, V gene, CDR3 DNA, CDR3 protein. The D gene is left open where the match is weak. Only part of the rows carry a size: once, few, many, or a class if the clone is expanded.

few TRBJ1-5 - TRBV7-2 TGTGCCAGCAGCTTACAGGGAGATCAGCCCCAGCATTTT CASSLQGDQPQHF
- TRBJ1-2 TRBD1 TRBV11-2 TGTTCCAGCAGCCCGACAGGGGGCAACTATGGCTACACCTTC CSSSPTGGNYGYTF
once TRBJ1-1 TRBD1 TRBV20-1 TGCAGTGCCGAGGGGACAGGGGGCACTGAAGCTTTCTTT CSAEGTGGTEAFF
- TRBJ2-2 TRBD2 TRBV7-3 TGTGCCAGCAGCCGCACTAGCGGGAGGGCCGGCGGGGAGCTGTTTTTT CASSRTSGRAGGELFF
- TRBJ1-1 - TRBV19 TGTGCCGTGGGGGGGCGGGGGACTGAAGCTTTCTTT CAVGGRGTEAFF
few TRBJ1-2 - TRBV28 TGTGCCAGCAGTTTGGGAGGGGTTCTCAGCGGGTCCACCTTC CASSLGGVLSGSTF
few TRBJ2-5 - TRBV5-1 TGCGCCAGCAGCTTCCCAGGATCCCGTAAAGAGACCCAGTACTTC CASSFPGSRKETQYF
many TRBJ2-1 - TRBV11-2 TGTGCCAGCAGCTTAGCGGGAGCGGTAAATGAGCAGTTCTTC CASSLAGAVNEQFF
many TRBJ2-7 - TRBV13 TGTGCCAGCAGCGACTCCCGTGGCGGCTACGAGCAGTACTTC CASSDSRGGYEQYF
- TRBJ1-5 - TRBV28 TGTGCCAGCAGTTTGTACCGGCGGTACAATCAGCCCCAGCATTTT CASSLYRRYNQPQHF
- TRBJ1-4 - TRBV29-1 TGCAGCGTTGGGGGGGACTTTAATGAAAAACTGTTTTTT CSVGGDFNEKLFF
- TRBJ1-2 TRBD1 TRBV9 TGTGCCAGCAGCATCGGCCCCCCCGGGACAGGTCCGGACTATGGCTACACCTTC CASSIGPPGTGPDYGYTF
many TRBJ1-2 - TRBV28 TGTGCCAGCAGTTCGGAAGTCTATGGCTACACCTTC CASSSEVYGYTF
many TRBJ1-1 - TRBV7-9 TGTGCCAGCAGCTCCCCCATCCAGAACACTGAAGCTTTCTTT CASSSPIQNTEAFF
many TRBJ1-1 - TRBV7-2 TGTGCCAGCAGCCGTACTGACAGAGCTGAAGCTTTCTTT CASSRTDRAEAFF
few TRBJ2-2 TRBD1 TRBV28 TGTGCCAGCAGTCTCTACAGGGGGCGCGGGGAGCTGTTTTTT CASSLYRGRGELFF
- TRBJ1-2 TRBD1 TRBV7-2 TGTGCCAGCTTCACCCCCGGACAGGGGAACTATGGCTACACCTTC CASFTPGQGNYGYTF
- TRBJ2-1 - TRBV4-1 TGCGCCAGCAGCCAAAGGGAACAGGCCCAATACAATGAGCAGTTCTTC CASSQREQAQYNEQFF
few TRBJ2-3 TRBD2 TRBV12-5 TGTGCTAGTGGTCTTAGCGGGAGCACAGATACGCAGTATTTT CASGLSGSTDTQYF
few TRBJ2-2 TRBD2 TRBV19 TGTGCCAGTAGTACCGGACTAGCGGGAGCCGGGGAGCTGTTTTTT CASSTGLAGAGELFF
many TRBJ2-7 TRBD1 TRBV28 TGTGCCAGCAGTTTACCGGGACAGGGTGTCCACGAGCAGTACTTC CASSLPGQGVHEQYF
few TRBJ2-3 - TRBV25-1 TGTGCCAGCAGTGAAGAGGGGGGAGTCGCAGATACGCAGTATTTT CASSEEGGVADTQYF
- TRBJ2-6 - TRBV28 TGTGCCAGCAGTTTAGGAGGGCATGGGGCCAACGTCCTGACTTTC CASSLGGHGANVLTF
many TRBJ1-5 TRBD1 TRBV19 TGTGCCAGTAGTATGGGGACAGCCAATCAGCCCCAGCATTTT CASSMGTANQPQHF
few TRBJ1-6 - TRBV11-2 TGTGCCAGCAGCAGCGACAGTCCCTCACCCCTCCACTTT CASSSDSPSPLHF
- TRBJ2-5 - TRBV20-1 TGCAGTGCTACTTTTTATGAGACCCAGTACTTC CSATFYETQYF
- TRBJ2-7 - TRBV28 TGTGCCAGCAGCCAACTAGCATCCTTTTACGAGCAGTACTTC CASSQLASFYEQYF
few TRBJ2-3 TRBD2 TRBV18 TGTGCCAGCTCACCGCTGAAGGGACTAGCTAGCACAGATACGCAGTATTTT CASSPLKGLASTDTQYF
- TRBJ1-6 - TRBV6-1 TGTGCCAGCAGGAAACCGGGCCTTAGGGATTCACCCCTCCACTTT CASRKPGLRDSPLHF
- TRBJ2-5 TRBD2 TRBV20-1 TGCAGTGCTTATTCTAGCGGAGCCCTACAAGAGACCCAGTACTTC CSAYSSGALQETQYF
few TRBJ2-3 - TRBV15 TGTGCCACCAGCAGAGACCCTCCGGATACGCAGTATTTT CATSRDPPDTQYF
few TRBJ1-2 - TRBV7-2 TGTGCCAGCAGCTTCGGGGGGGTCGGGACCTTCTATGGCTACACCTTC CASSFGGVGTFYGYTF
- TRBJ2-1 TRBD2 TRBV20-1 TGCAGTGCTAGAGCCCATCAACTAGCGGGAGACAGAAATGAGCAGTTCTTC CSARAHQLAGDRNEQFF
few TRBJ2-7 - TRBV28 TGTGCCAGCGAAGGGCCCGGAACCTCCTACGAGCAGTACTTC CASEGPGTSYEQYF
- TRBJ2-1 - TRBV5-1 TGCGCCAGCAGCTTGGGGACAAGTAGCTCCTACAATGAGCAGTTCTTC CASSLGTSSSYNEQFF